One and the same sample provided the 28 T cell receptor beta chains below, sequenced in a study of T-cell reconstitution after alpha-beta-depleted transplantation in children. This sample's TCRbeta library carried unique molecular identifier barcodes. In TCRdb, the PCR reads were re-called with MiXCR into one record per CDR3 protein. The table shows about 580,000 distinct CDR3 sequences, with under 30% occurring only once. The starting material was PBMCs, mostly from graft donor cells, obtained 360 days after TCRalphabeta/CD19-depleted stem cell transplant. Every receptor here comes from a boy under two years old who had a stem cell transplant for acute myeloid leukemia, so the T cells may come from the graft donor.

In regard to this clonotype: A read error may explain this, as a much larger clone is one base away. The V call is TRBV28, the J call TRBJ2-7, with 8 bases identical to TRBD1. The CDR3 sequence is 14 residues long. The germline V gene has CDR1 MDHEN and CDR2 SYDVKM. Losses at the gene ends were 6 bases for V and 4 bases for J; bases not matched to a gene: 8. Here the CDR3 DNA reads TGTGCCAGCAGCTTCCGGGACAGGTGGTACGAGCAGTACTTC. Its translation is CASSFRDRWYEQYF.

The chain joins TRBV29-1 to TRBJ2-7; 10 bases are shared with TRBD1. There are 12 residues in the CDR3. The ends lost 7 bases at V and 6 bases at J; junction bases unmatched: 6. The germline gives CDR1 SQVTM, CDR2 ANQGSEA. CDR3: CSAKTGGSEQYF. DNA of the CDR3: TGCAGCGCGAAGACAGGGGGCTCCGAGCAGTACTTC.

At least ten counts were recorded for this clonotype. The chain links TRBV4-2 to TRBJ1-1; possibly TRBD1 for D (5 bases). With 1 base removed from V and 0 bases from J, the gap between germline ends came to 6 bases. This CDR3 has 14 amino acids. Germline assignment: CDR1 LGHNA and CDR2 YNFKEQ. In nucleotides, the CDR3 is TGTGCCAGCAGCCAAGGGGGCTTGAACACTGAAGCTTTCTTT. Its protein is CASSQGGLNTEAFF.

This clonotype was seen only once. Being one base from a much bigger clone, this may be a read error. This sequence joins TRBV12-3 or TRBV12-4 and TRBJ2-5; weak D call: TRBD1 (6 bases). The CDR3 consists of 13 residues. V lost 5 bases, J lost 4 bases, and 11 bases lay in between. This CDR3 is CASSTGRRETQYF. Written as DNA, the CDR3 is TGTGCCAGCAGTACAGGGAGAAGAGAGACCCAGTACTTC.

This clonotype was observed at least ten times. The chain combines TRBV28 with TRBJ2-1; 8 bases match TRBD2. The junction had 2 bases not matched to a gene; V was cut back by 4 bases and J by 3 bases. Germline CDR1 reads MDHEN; CDR2 reads SYDVKM. The CDR3 runs to 14 residues. Here the CDR3 reads CASSSAGDYNEQFF. The CDR3 DNA is TGTGCCAGCAGTTCAGCGGGGGACTACAATGAGCAGTTCTTC.

This clonotype has at least ten counts. The V gene is TRBV7-9, the J gene TRBJ2-5; D is undetermined. CDR3 length: 16 residues. In germline, CDR1 is SEHNR, CDR2 FQNEAQ (reference sequence). Trimming stripped 5 bases from V and 3 bases from J, with 19 bases between. CDR3 DNA: TGTGCCAGCAGCAAATTATATCGCATCGACAAAGAGACCCAGTACTTC. Translation gives CASSKLYRIDKETQYF. The whole variable domain, filled in from reference TRBV7-9 and TRBJ2-5, reads DTGVSQNPRHKITKRGQNVTFRCDPISEHNRLYWYRQTLGQGPEFLTYFQNEAQLEKSRLLSDRFSAERPKGSFSTLEIQRTEQGDSAMYLCASSKLYRIDKETQYFGPGTRLLVL.

This clonotype was counted ten times or more. The chain is built from TRBV4-3 and TRBJ2-7; D is possibly TRBD2 (5 bases). This CDR3 is 15 amino acids long. Trimming pared 0 bases from V and 2 bases from J, leaving 11 bases between. The germline gives CDR1 LGHNA, CDR2 YSLEER. The CDR3 nucleotides are TGCGCCAGCAGCCAAGAGGTTGGCGGGCCCTACGAGCAGTACTTC. Translated: CASSQEVGGPYEQYF.

DNA for the CDR3: TGCGCCAGCAGCCCGGCGGTTAGCGGGTCAAGCTCCTACGAGCAGTACTTC. This translates into CASSPAVSGSSSYEQYF. The genes are TRBV5-1 and TRBJ2-7; 7 bases fit TRBD2. V shed 4 bases, J shed 0 bases, and the junction held 13 bases outside the gene matches. There are 17 residues in the CDR3. The germline CDR1 and CDR2 sequences are SGHRS and YFSETQ.

This clonotype was detected only a few times. The CDR3 region has the DNA TGTGCCAGCAGTGAAAGGGAGGATAGGCAGTTCTTC. It yields the protein CASSEREDRQFF. The chain has TRBV25-1 and TRBJ2-1; possible D gene TRBD2, 6 bases. The V gene's germline CDR1 is MGHDK and CDR2 SYGVNS. This CDR3 comprises 12 residues. The ends were cut back, 2 bases at V and 12 bases at J, with 11 bases in the middle.

J is TRBJ1-1 and V is TRBV12-3 or TRBV12-4, with 7 bases that match TRBD1. The junction had 5 bases not matched to a gene; V was cut back by 7 bases and J by 0 bases. The CDR3 sequence is 14 residues long. CDR3 bases: TGTGCCAGCACGCGGGGACAGCTGAACACTGAAGCTTTCTTT. It is translated as CASTRGQLNTEAFF.

This clonotype was recorded at least ten times. The junction departs from germline at one end; a sequencing error may be responsible. The chain couples TRBV7-2 to TRBJ2-5; TRBD2 is a possible D gene (6 bases). The germline CDR1 and CDR2 sequences are SGHTA and FQGNSA. The CDR3 covers 15 residues. The CDR3 nucleotides read TGTGCCAGCATCTCCGTCGGGACTCCTCAAGGGACCCAGTACTTC. Protein product: CASISVGTPQGTQYF. Together with reference TRBV7-2 and TRBJ2-5, the CDR3 gives the full variable domain: GAGVSQSPSNKVTEKGKDVELRCDPISGHTALYWYRQSLGQGLEFLIYFQGNSAPDKSGLPSDRFSAERTGGSVSTLTIQRTQQEDSAVYLCASISVGTPQGTQYFGPGTRLLVL.

This clonotype occurred many times. This rearrangement joins TRBV28 to TRBJ2-5; the match to TRBD2 covers 8 bases. V lost 2 bases to trimming and J lost 2 bases; unmatched junction nucleotides: 4. CDR3 size: 15 residues. Germline CDR1 reads MDHEN; CDR2 reads SYDVKM. Here the CDR3 reads CASSLAGGEQETQYF. The CDR3 DNA follows: TGTGCCAGCAGTTTAGCGGGGGGAGAACAAGAGACCCAGTACTTC.

This clonotype was observed a few times. The chain links TRBV20-1 to TRBJ1-3, with 9 bases that match TRBD1. In germline, CDR1 is DFQATT, CDR2 SNEGSKA (reference sequence). There are 13 residues in the CDR3. The V gene end was trimmed by 5 bases and the J gene end by 2 bases; junction bases not matched to a gene: 1. CDR3 nucleotide sequence: TGCAGTGCTCGGACAGGGGCTGGAAACACCATATATTTT. This encodes CSARTGAGNTIYF.

This clonotype was seen a few times. J is TRBJ2-5 and V is TRBV7-6, with 11 bases lining up with TRBD2. In germline, CDR1 is SGHVS, CDR2 FNYEAQ. V trimming: 5 bases; J trimming: 2 bases; junction bases outside the gene matches: 7. The CDR3 spans 16 residues. The CDR3 DNA reads as TGTGCCAGCAGCCACTTGAGACTAGCGGGGCAAGAGACCCAGTACTTC. The encoded protein is CASSHLRLAGQETQYF.

This clonotype was detected only a few times. The V gene is TRBV5-1, the J gene TRBJ2-2, with TRBD1 as a possible D gene (6 bases). Germline CDR1 reads SGHRS; CDR2 reads YFSETQ. The CDR3 length is 15 residues. V shed 1 base and J shed 3 bases, with 10 bases lying between them. The CDR3 region is CASSLQGTYTGELFF. The CDR3 region has the DNA TGCGCCAGCAGCTTGCAGGGGACCTACACCGGGGAGCTGTTTTTT.

The V and J genes are TRBV20-1 and TRBJ2-3; no definite D call. Germline V gene data show CDR1 as DFQATT and CDR2 as SNEGSKA (reference sequence). Trimming took 0 bases from V and 3 from J, leaving 10 bases between them. This CDR3 spans 14 amino acids. DNA for the CDR3: TGCAGTGCTAGAGACCACATGGGGACAGATACGCAGTATTTT. Translating it yields CSARDHMGTDTQYF.

This clonotype was detected a few times. This chain joins TRBV15 and TRBJ1-5; 8 bases map to TRBD1. The CDR3 contains 16 residues. Germline V CDR1 and CDR2: LNHNV, YYDKDF (reference sequence). J lost 3 bases, V lost 0 bases, and 4 bases had no gene match. CDR3 loop: CATSRDQTGVNQPQHF. In nucleotides, the CDR3 is TGTGCCACCAGCAGAGACCAGACAGGGGTCAATCAGCCCCAGCATTTT.

This clonotype was seen only a few times. The chain links TRBV20-1 to TRBJ2-5; 10 nucleotides match TRBD2. J gave up 1 base and V 5 bases, and 1 base lay outside the gene matches. Germline V gene lookup returns CDR1 DFQATT and CDR2 SNEGSKA (reference sequence). The CDR3 has 13 amino acids. CDR3 protein: CSAVAGGQETQYF. The CDR3 DNA is TGCAGTGCTGTAGCGGGGGGCCAAGAGACCCAGTACTTC.

The chain joins TRBV4-3 to TRBJ2-5, with D maybe TRBD2 (5 bases). Germline V gene sequence: CDR1 LGHNA, CDR2 YSLEER. This CDR3 spans 14 amino acids. The V gene lost 4 bases and the J gene lost 5 bases, with 14 bases spanning the gap. The CDR3, as DNA: TGCGCCAGCAGCCCTAGCCCAAGGTCGGAGACCCAGTACTTC. It encodes CASSPSPRSETQYF.

J is TRBJ2-1 and V is TRBV7-2, with D tentatively TRBD2 (6 bases). The CDR3 length is 15 residues. Germline V lookup: CDR1 SGHTA, CDR2 FQGNSA. Trimming removed 1 base from V and 2 bases from J, with 9 bases in between. DNA for the CDR3: TGTGCCAGCAGCTTAGTAGCGGCCCCCTACAATGAGCAGTTCTTC. It encodes CASSLVAAPYNEQFF.

In its sample, this clonotype was seen a few times. V gene TRBV6-4 combines with J gene TRBJ2-5, with TRBD2 matching 12 bases. With 2 bases clipped from V and 1 base from J, the junction kept 11 bases outside the gene matches. The CDR3 contains 19 residues. CDR1 MRHNA and CDR2 SNTAGT come from the germline V gene. The CDR3 protein is CASSDLAGGRQTLQETQYF. The CDR3 DNA follows: TGTGCCAGCAGTGACCTAGCGGGGGGGCGTCAGACGCTCCAAGAGACCCAGTACTTC.

The J gene is TRBJ2-1, the V gene TRBV4-3; 7 bases match TRBD2. Germline CDR1 and CDR2: LGHNA and YSLEER. The CDR3 contains 15 residues. V trimming: 1 base; J trimming: 0 bases; junction bases outside the gene matches: 0. CDR3 in DNA: TGCGCCAGCAGCCAAGGGGGGGGCTCCTACAATGAGCAGTTCTTC. It codes for CASSQGGGSYNEQFF.

There are a few counts of this clonotype. The V gene is TRBV29-1, the J gene TRBJ2-3; 9 bases are a match to TRBD1. The CDR3 spans 17 residues. J gave up 3 bases and V 2 bases, and 12 bases lay outside the gene matches. Germline V gene lookup returns CDR1 SQVTM and CDR2 ANQGSEA. CDR3 region: CSVEKLDRGGLTDTQYF. The DNA for the CDR3 is TGCAGCGTTGAAAAGTTGGACAGGGGTGGGTTGACAGATACGCAGTATTTT.

In this sample, this clonotype turned up a few times. The chain links TRBV12-3 or TRBV12-4 to TRBJ2-5; D tentatively fits TRBD1 or TRBD2 (5 bases each). The CDR3 is made up of 17 amino acids. Between the trimmed V and J ends, which lost 4 bases and 1 base, there was a span of 19 bases. CDR3 residues: CASSSGTFLAAQETQYF. The CDR3 DNA follows: TGTGCCAGCAGTTCTGGGACCTTTTTGGCGGCCCAAGAGACCCAGTACTTC.

V usage is TRBV24-1 and J usage is TRBJ2-1; TRBD2 aligns across 12 bases. Germline loops: CDR1 KGHDR, CDR2 SFDVKD. Trimming removed 5 bases from V and 2 bases from J; junction bases left unmatched: 0. This CDR3 comprises 15 residues. CDR3 protein: CATSASGGAYNEQFF. DNA of the CDR3: TGTGCCACCAGTGCTAGCGGGGGGGCCTACAATGAGCAGTTCTTC.

The V and J genes are TRBV6-5 and TRBJ1-1, with D possibly being TRBD1 (5 bases). The CDR3 is 12 amino acids. V lost 5 bases to trimming and J lost 12 bases, with 16 bases between them. Germline-derived CDR1 and CDR2 are MNHEY and SVGAGI. CDR3 in amino acids: CASSPLQGAPFF. CDR3 DNA: TGTGCCAGCAGTCCCCTGCAAGGGGCCCCTTTCTTT.

This clonotype was detected ten times or more. This chain uses TRBV6-5 with TRBJ1-2; the D gene is possibly TRBD1 (5 bases). This CDR3 contains 14 residues. CDR1 is MNHEY and CDR2 is SVGAGI in the germline V gene. Deletions cut 2 bases from V and 5 bases from J, with 12 bases between. This CDR3 reads CASSYTGQTYGYTF. The CDR3 DNA is TGTGCCAGCAGTTACACTGGACAAACATATGGCTACACCTTC.

The rearrangement joins TRBV5-1 to TRBJ2-1; 10 bases are shared with TRBD1. J was trimmed by 10 bases and V by 7 bases; bases with no gene match: 14. Germline CDR1 is SGHRS and CDR2 is YFSETQ. This CDR3 comprises 15 residues. CDR3 DNA: TGCGCCAGCGCCTCCCCGACCGGGACAGGGGAAGAGCAGTTCTTC. It yields the protein CASASPTGTGEEQFF.